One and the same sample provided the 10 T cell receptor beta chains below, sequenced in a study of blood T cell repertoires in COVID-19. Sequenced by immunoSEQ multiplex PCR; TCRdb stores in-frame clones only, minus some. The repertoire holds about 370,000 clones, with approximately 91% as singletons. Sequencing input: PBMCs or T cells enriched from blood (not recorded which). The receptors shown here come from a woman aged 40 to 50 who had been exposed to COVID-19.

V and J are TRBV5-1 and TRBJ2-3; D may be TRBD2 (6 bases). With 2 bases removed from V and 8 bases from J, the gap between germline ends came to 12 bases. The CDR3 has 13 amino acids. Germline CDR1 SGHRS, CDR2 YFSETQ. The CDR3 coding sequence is TGCGCCAGCAGCTTTGGGGGAGGAGGTACGCAGTATTTT. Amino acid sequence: CASSFGGGGTQYF.

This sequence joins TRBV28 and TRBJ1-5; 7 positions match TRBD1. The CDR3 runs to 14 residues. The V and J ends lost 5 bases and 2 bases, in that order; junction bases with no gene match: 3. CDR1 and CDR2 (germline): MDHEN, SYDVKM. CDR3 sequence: CASSVQGGNQPQHF. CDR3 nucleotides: TGTGCCAGCAGTGTCCAGGGGGGCAATCAGCCCCAGCATTTT. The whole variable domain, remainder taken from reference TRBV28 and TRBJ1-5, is DVKVTQSSRYLVKRTGEKVFLECVQDMDHENMFWYRQDPGLGLRLIYFSYDVKMKEKGDIPEGYSVSREKKERFSLILESASTNQTSMYLCASSVQGGNQPQHFGDGTRLSIL.

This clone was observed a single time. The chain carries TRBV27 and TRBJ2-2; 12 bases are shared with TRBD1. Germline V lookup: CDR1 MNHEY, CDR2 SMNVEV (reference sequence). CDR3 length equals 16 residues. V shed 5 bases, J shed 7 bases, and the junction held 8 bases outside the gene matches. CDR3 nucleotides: TGTGCCAGCAGTACCCGGGACAGGGGGCTTGGCGGGGAGCTGTTTTTT. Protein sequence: CASSTRDRGLGGELFF.

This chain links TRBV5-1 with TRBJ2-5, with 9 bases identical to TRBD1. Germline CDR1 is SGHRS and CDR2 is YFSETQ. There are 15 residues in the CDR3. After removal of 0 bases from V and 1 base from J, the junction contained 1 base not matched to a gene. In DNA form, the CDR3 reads TGCGCCAGCAGCTTGGGGGACAGGGTCCAAGAGACCCAGTACTTC. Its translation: CASSLGDRVQETQYF. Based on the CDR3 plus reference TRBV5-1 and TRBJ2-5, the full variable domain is KAGVTQTPRYLIKTRGQQVTLSCSPISGHRSVSWYQQTPGQGLQFLFEYFSETQRNKGNFPGRFSGRQFSNSRSEMNVSTLELGDSALYLCASSLGDRVQETQYFGPGTRLLVL.

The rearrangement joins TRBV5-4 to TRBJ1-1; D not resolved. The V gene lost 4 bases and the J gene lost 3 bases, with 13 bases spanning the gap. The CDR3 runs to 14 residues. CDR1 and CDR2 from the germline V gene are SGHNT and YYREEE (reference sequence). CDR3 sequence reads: CASSVNVQDTEAFF. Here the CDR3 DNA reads TGTGCCAGCAGCGTCAACGTCCAGGACACTGAAGCTTTCTTT.

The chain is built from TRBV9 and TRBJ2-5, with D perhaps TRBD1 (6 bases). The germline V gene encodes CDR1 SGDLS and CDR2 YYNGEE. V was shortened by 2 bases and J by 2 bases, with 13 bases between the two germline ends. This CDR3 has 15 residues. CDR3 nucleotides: TGTGCCAGCAGCGTCGACATGGGACAACAAGAGACCCAGTACTTC. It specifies CASSVDMGQQETQYF.

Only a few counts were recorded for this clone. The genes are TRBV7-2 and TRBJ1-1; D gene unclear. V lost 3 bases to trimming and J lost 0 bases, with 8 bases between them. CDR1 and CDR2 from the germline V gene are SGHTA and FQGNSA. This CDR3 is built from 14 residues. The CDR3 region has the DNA TGTGCCAGCAGCTTGTCGACACTGAACACTGAAGCTTTCTTT. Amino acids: CASSLSTLNTEAFF.

CDR3 sequence (DNA): TGTGCCAGTAGTATACGGGACAGGGGCAATCAGCCCCAGCATTTT. Its protein is CASSIRDRGNQPQHF. The V and J genes are TRBV19 and TRBJ1-5; 9 nucleotides agree with TRBD1. This CDR3 contains 15 residues. Per germline, CDR1 LNHDA and CDR2 SQIVND (reference sequence). J lost 2 bases, V lost 2 bases, and 1 base had no gene match.

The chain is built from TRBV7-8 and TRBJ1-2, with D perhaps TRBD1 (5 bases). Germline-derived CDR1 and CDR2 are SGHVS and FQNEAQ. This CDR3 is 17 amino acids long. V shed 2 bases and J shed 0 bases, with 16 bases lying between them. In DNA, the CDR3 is TGTGCCAGCAGCTTAAGATTCCAGGGTGAGCCTAACTATGGCTACACCTTC. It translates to CASSLRFQGEPNYGYTF.

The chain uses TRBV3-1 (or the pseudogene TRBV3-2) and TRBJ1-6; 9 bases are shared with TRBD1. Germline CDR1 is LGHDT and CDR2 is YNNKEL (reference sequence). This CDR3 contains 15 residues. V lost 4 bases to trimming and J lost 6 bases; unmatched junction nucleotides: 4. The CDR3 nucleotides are TGTGCCAGCAGCCTCGGGACAGGGACTAATTCACCCCTCCACTTT. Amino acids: CASSLGTGTNSPLHF.